This T cell receptor (beta chain) was identified during a study of cytomegalovirus exposure and HLA in healthy donors. General observations from the study: In a later analysis, HLA-associated TCR beta chains were more clonally expanded than equally common others.

The CDR3 length is 13 residues. The junction had 6 bases not matched to a gene; V was cut back by 5 bases and J by 8 bases. Germline CDR1 reads SGHTA; CDR2 reads FQGNSA. A note on this clone: Its target is not known.

Primers included in the PCR were 60 Vbeta and 13 Jbeta primers. The method was immunoSEQ multiplex PCR; TCRdb's version includes in-frame clones alone and lacks a portion of them. This repertoire shows roughly 120,000 clones, around 78% found once; its top ten account for 3% to 4%. The receptor was isolated from a woman aged 25 to 39 in good health and CMV-seropositive. Material for sequencing was PBMCs. The genes are TRBV7-2 and TRBJ1-2; 9 positions match TRBD1. The CDR3 DNA sequence: TGTGCCAGCAGCCGGGACAGGGATCACGGCTACACCTTC. Protein: CASSRDRDHGYTF.